The following is a T cell receptor beta chain sequence with its context. The data are from a study of cytomegalovirus exposure and HLA in healthy donors. The PCR made use of 60 Vbeta and 13 Jbeta primers. The assay was immunoSEQ multiplex PCR, and TCRdb's table has in-frame clones only and misses some. Of about 88,000 clones in the sample, around 89% were seen once. This clonotype was sampled from a young man in good health and CMV-seronegative. The sequenced sample was PBMCs.

The CDR3 sequence is CASSGQGRAGSQYF. The DNA of the CDR3 is TGTGCCAGCAGCGGACAGGGGAGAGCGGGCTCGCAGTATTTT. This chain connects TRBV27 to TRBJ2-3; 9 nucleotides agree with TRBD1. Germline-derived CDR1 and CDR2 are MNHEY and SMNVEV (reference sequence). V shed 6 bases, J shed 10 bases, and the junction held 11 bases outside the gene matches. CDR3 length: 14 residues.